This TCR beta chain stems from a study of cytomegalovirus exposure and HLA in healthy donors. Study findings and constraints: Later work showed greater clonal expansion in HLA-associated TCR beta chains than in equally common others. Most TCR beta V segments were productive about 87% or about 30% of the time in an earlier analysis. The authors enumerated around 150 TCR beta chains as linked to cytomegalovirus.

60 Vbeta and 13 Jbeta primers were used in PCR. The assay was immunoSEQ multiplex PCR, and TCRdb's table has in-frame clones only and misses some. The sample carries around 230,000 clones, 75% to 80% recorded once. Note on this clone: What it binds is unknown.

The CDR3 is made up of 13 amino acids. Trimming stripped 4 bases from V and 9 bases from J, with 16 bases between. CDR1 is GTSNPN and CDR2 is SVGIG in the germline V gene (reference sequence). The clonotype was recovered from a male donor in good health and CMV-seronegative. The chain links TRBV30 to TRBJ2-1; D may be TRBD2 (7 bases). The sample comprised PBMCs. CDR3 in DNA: TGTGCCTGGAAGGGGGGGTTCCTAGGTGAGCAGTTCTTC. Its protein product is CAWKGGFLGEQFF.